Listed here are 12 T cell receptor beta chains from one sample, sequenced in a study of T cells in Graves' hyperthyroidism and ophthalmopathy. Using RNA transcripts as the source, TCR beta CDR3 regions were amplified. The HTBI set primed first-round TCR CDR3 RT-PCR. TCRdb re-derived calls from the multiplex PCR reads in MiXCR, one entry per CDR3 protein. Of nearly 600,000 distinct CDR3 sequences listed, 14% were seen once; the top ten hold roughly 7%. Source material: blood. Source of these receptors: a woman aged 18-29 years with Graves' ophthalmopathy.

This clonotype was detected many times. J is TRBJ2-5 and V is TRBV20-1, with D possibly TRBD2 on 5 matching bases. From germline, CDR1 is DFQATT and CDR2 SNEGSKA (reference sequence). This CDR3 is built from 14 residues. Trimming cost V 0 bases and J 5 bases, with 13 bases left between them. The CDR3 protein is CSARDLSRGETQYF. In DNA form, the CDR3 reads TGCAGTGCTAGAGACCTTTCGCGAGGGGAGACCCAGTACTTC.

This clonotype showed up many times. V gene TRBV6-1 combines with J gene TRBJ2-2; 8 nucleotides align to TRBD2. J gave up 1 base and V 5 bases, and 9 bases lay outside the gene matches. This CDR3 comprises 17 residues. Germline CDR1 and CDR2: MNHNS and SASEGT. CDR3: CASSYDGLAENTGELFF. CDR3 in DNA: TGTGCCAGCAGTTACGACGGACTAGCTGAGAACACCGGGGAGCTGTTTTTT.

This clonotype turned up a few times. The J gene is TRBJ2-7, the V gene TRBV10-3; D is perhaps TRBD1 or TRBD2 (5 bases each). CDR1 ENHRY and CDR2 SYGVKD come from the germline V gene. Trimming stripped 0 bases from V and 4 bases from J, with 10 bases between. CDR3 length: 14 amino acids. CDR3 DNA sequence: TGTGCCATCAGTGAGTCCACCGGGACGTACGAGCAGTACTTC. Amino acids: CAISESTGTYEQYF.

This chain joins TRBV7-2 and TRBJ2-7; D may be TRBD2 (6 bases). Germline-derived CDR1 and CDR2 are SGHTA and FQGNSA. Between the trimmed V and J ends, which lost 5 bases and 7 bases, there was a span of 12 bases. CDR3 length: 12 amino acids. The CDR3 sequence is CASSRGAIEQYF. In nucleotides, the CDR3 is TGTGCCAGCAGCCGCGGGGCGATAGAGCAGTACTTC.

In this sample, this clonotype turned up many times. The rearrangement uses TRBV7-2 and TRBJ2-1; D gene ambiguous. CDR1 SGHTA and CDR2 FQGNSA come from the germline V gene. V lost 2 bases to trimming and J lost 2 bases, with 16 bases between them. The CDR3 consists of 17 residues. In DNA form, the CDR3 reads TGTGCCAGCAGCTTATTAGTCTGGGTGAGTACCTACAATGAGCAGTTCTTC. Its translation is CASSLLVWVSTYNEQFF.

The sample holds many counts of this clonotype. The rearrangement links TRBV12-3 or TRBV12-4 to TRBJ2-3, with D perhaps TRBD2 (6 bases). The CDR3 has 13 amino acids. V lost 5 bases to trimming and J lost 4 bases, with 10 bases between them. The CDR3 DNA sequence: TGTGCCAGCAGTGGAGGGGTTCCAGATACGCAGTATTTT. It encodes CASSGGVPDTQYF.

This clonotype was counted many times. This rearrangement joins TRBV7-2 to TRBJ2-7; D gene unclear. Germline V gene lookup returns CDR1 SGHTA and CDR2 FQGNSA. V was cut by 3 bases and J by 3 bases, with 6 bases left in between. This CDR3 comprises 12 residues. CDR3 bases: TGTGCCAGCAGCTTCACAGTCTACGAGCAGTACTTC. Translated: CASSFTVYEQYF.

This clonotype was counted many times. The chain is built from TRBV28 and TRBJ2-7; TRBD2 aligns across 11 bases. The germline V gene encodes CDR1 MDHEN and CDR2 SYDVKM. The CDR3 has 16 residues. Trimming cost V 4 bases and J 4 bases; bases outside gene matches: 9. DNA of the CDR3: TGTGCCAGCAGTTACTCCTTCACTAGCGGGGGTTACGAGCAGTACTTC. Amino acid sequence: CASSYSFTSGGYEQYF.

The CDR3: CASSQGHNTGELFF. The CDR3, as DNA: TGTGCCAGCAGCCAAGGGCACAACACCGGGGAGCTGTTTTTT. The chain recombines TRBV4-2 with TRBJ2-2; no firm D call. CDR1 LGHNA and CDR2 YNFKEQ come from the germline V gene. The CDR3 is 14 residues long. Between the trimmed V and J ends, which lost 1 base and 2 bases, there was a span of 5 bases.

This chain links TRBV11-2 with TRBJ2-7; perhaps TRBD2 as D (6 bases). This CDR3 spans 15 amino acids. Trimming removed 4 bases at V and 3 bases at J, with 16 bases between. Germline V gene sequence: CDR1 SGHAT, CDR2 FQNNGV. The CDR3, as DNA: TGTGCCAGCAGCTCCGGACTATTCCCAATCTACGAGCAGTACTTC. The encoded protein is CASSSGLFPIYEQYF. Filled out from reference TRBV11-2 and TRBJ2-7, the complete variable domain reads EAGVAQSPRYKIIEKRQSVAFWCNPISGHATLYWYQQILGQGPKLLIQFQNNGVVDDSQLPKDRFSAERLKGVDSTLKIQPAKLEDSAVYLCASSSGLFPIYEQYFGPGTRLTVT.

This clonotype was observed at least ten times. V and J are TRBV7-9 and TRBJ1-1; D unclear. Germline values: CDR1 SEHNR, CDR2 FQNEAQ (reference sequence). The CDR3 is 17 residues long. Trimming took 2 bases from V and 0 from J, leaving 16 bases between them. CDR3 bases: TGTGCCAGCAGCTTATTGCGGCGGTCAGGCGTGAACACTGAAGCTTTCTTT. Protein sequence: CASSLLRRSGVNTEAFF.

This clonotype occurred a few times. The gene calls are TRBV6-5 and TRBJ2-5, with D perhaps matching TRBD2 (5 bases). The CDR3 has 13 residues. Trimming stripped 2 bases from V and 2 bases from J, with 6 bases between. Germline CDR1 is MNHEY and CDR2 is SVGAGI. CDR3 sequence reads: CASSYSGQETQYF. The CDR3 region has the DNA TGTGCCAGCAGTTACAGCGGTCAAGAGACCCAGTACTTC.